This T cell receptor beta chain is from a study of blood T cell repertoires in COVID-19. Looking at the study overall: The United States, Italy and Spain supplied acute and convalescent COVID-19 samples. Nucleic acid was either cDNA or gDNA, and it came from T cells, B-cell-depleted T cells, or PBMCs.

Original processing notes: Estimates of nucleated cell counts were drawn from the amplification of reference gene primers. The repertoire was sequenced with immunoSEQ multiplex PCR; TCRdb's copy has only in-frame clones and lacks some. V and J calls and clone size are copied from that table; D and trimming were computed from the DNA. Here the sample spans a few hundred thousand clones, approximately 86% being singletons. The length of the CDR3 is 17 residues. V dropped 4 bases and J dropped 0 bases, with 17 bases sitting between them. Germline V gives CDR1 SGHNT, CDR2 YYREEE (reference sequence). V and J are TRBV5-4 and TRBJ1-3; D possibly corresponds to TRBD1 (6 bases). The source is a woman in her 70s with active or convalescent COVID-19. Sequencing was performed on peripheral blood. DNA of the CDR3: TGTGCCAGCAGCCCAAATTCCGGGACACTCTCTGGAAACACCATATATTTT. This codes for CASSPNSGTLSGNTIYF.